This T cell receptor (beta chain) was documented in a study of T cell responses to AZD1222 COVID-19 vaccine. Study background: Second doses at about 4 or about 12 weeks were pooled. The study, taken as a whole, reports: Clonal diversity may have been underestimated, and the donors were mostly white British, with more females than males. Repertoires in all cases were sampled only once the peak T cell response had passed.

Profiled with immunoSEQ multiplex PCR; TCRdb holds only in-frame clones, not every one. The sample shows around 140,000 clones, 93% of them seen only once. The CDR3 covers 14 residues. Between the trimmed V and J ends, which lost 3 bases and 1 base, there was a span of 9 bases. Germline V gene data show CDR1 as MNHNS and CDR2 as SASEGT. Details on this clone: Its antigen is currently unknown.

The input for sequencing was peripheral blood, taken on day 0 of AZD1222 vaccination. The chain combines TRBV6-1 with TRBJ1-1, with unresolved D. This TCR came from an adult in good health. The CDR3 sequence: CASSDQEENTEAFF. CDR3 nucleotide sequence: TGTGCCAGCAGTGACCAGGAGGAGAACACTGAAGCTTTCTTT.